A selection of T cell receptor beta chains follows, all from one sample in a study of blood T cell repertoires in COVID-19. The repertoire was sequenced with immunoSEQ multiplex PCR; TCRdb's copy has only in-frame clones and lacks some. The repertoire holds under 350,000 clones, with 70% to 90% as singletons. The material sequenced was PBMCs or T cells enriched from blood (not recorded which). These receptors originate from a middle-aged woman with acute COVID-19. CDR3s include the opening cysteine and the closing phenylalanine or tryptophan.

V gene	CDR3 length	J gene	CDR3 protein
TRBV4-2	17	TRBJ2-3	CASSQGRGGSSTDTQYF
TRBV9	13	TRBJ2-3	CASSGGPKDTQYF
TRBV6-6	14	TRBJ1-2	CASSYTGANYGYTF
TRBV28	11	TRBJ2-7	CASSSQWGGFF
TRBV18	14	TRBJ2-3	CATSPASLSDTQYF
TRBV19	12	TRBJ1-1	CASSHSQMAAFF
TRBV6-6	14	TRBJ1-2	CASRRTPEGYGYTF
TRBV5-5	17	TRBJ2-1	CASSPTPTGSRQNEQFF
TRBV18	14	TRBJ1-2	CASSPGRNHYGYTF
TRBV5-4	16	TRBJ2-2	CASSSGGTGGTGELFF
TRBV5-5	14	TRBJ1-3	CATQPDSTGNTIYF
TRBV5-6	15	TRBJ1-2	CASSSTTGANYGYTF
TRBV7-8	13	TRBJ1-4	CASSSGDAEKLFF
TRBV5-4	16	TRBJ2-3	CASSQLSRAVTDTQYF
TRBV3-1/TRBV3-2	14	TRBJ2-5	CASTSTGLLETQYF
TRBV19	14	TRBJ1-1	CASSISNRNTEAFF
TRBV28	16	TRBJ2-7	CASSFVGQGAGNEQYF
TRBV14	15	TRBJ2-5	CASRKGQGSQETQYF
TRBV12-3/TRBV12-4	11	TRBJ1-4	CASSVGGKLFF
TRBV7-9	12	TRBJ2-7	CASSEQGYEQYF
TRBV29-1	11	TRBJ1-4	CSVQGGEKLFF
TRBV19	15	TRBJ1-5	CASSQQGLSNQPQHF
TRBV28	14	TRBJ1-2	CASSPWDRVYGYTF
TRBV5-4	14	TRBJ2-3	CASSLRETADTQYF
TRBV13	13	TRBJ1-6	CASSPNRDSPLHF
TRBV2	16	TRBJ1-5	CASSDRQGVGNQPQHF
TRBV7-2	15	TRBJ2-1	CASSSQLAGGNEQFF
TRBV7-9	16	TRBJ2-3	CASSSYGGEGTDTQYF
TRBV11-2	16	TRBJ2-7	CASSSETSGSGHEQYF
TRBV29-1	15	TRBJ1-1	CSVERTGGANTEAFF
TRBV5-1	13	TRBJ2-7	CASSLGQGNEQYF
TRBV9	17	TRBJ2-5	CASSVSPTSGGQETQYF
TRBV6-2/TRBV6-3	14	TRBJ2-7	CASSYGTGSHEQYF
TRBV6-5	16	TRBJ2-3	CASSYGLAASTDTQYF
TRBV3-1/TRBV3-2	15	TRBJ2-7	CASSLRTGTLYEQYF
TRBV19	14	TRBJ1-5	CASRPGQINQPQHF
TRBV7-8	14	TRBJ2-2	CASRVNSGTGELFF
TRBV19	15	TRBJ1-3	CASSIMWGAGNTIYF
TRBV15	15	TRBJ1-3	CATSRDPRGGNTIYF
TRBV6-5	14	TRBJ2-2	CASSYSRDTGELFF
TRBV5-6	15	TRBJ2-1	CASSLIGGDYNEQFF